This TCR beta chain was profiled in a study of T cells in Graves' hyperthyroidism and ophthalmopathy. Findings and caveats of the study: A model of 13 V-J features distinguished ophthalmopathy from stable hyperthyroidism.

TCR beta CDR3 regions were amplified from RNA. In the first-round RT-PCR of the TCR CDR3, the HTBI primer set was used. TCRdb itself ran the multiplex PCR reads through MiXCR, one entry per CDR3 protein. The sample lists about 270,000 distinct CDR3 sequences, around 20% seen once, with 64% in the top ten. V was shortened by 2 bases and J by 5 bases, with 10 bases between the two germline ends. Germline CDR1 MNHNS, CDR2 SASEGT. The CDR3 runs to 13 residues. In regard to this clonotype: Its antigen is not identified.

Diagnostic decisions used clinical symptoms, serum thyroxine and TRAb, thyroid ultrasound and orbital computed tomography. Sequenced sample: blood. The receptor was derived from a man aged 25-40 years with Graves' ophthalmopathy. The genes are TRBV6-1 and TRBJ2-7; no clear D. The CDR3 DNA is TGTGCCAGCAGTGAAAGGCCTAGTGACGAGCAGTACTTC. It encodes CASSERPSDEQYF.